The clone carrying this T cell receptor beta chain turned up a few times. This specimen belongs to a study of regulatory T cells in long-lasting Graves disease. TCR beta libraries were built with iRepertoire HTBI primers and Arm-PCR of CDR3 regions. MiXCR was run by TCRdb on the multiplex PCR reads, yielding one entry per CDR3 protein. This table has around 450,000 distinct CDR3 sequences, under 20% appearing once. The J segment lost 3 bases and the V segment lost 3 bases, leaving 5 bases of the junction unmatched. The CDR3 is 14 residues long. CDR1 and CDR2 from the germline V gene are MGHRA and YSYEKL. The time point was: newly diagnosed GD, antithyroid drugs for less than 3 months. RNA isolated from PBMCs was used to make the TCR library. The same sample was also studied in work on T cells in Graves' hyperthyroidism and ophthalmopathy.

Material: peripheral blood mononuclear cells (PBMCs), obtained at new diagnosis, from a patient treated with antithyroid drugs. The sequence came from a man aged 40-49 years with Graves disease. The chain couples TRBV4-1 to TRBJ2-7, with TRBD2 matching over 7 bases. The CDR3, as DNA: TGCGCCAGCAGCCATGGACTAGGGAACTACGAGCAGTACTTC. Translated, it gives CASSHGLGNYEQYF.